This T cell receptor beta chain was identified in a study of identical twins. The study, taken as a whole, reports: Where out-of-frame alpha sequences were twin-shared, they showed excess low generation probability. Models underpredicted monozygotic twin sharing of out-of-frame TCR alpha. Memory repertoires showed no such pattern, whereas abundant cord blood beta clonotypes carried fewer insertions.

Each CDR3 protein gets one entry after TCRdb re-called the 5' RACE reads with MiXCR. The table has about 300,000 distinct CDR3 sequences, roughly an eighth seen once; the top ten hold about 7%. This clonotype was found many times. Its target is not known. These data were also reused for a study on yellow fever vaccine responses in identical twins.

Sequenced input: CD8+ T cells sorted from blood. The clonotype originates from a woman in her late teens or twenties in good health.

CDR3 in amino acids: CAIRTTTYEQYF. The CDR3 nucleotides read TGTGCCATCAGGACTACGACCTACGAGCAGTACTTC. This rearrangement joins TRBV10-3 to TRBJ2-7; weak D call: TRBD2 (5 bases). CDR3 length: 12 amino acids. Trimming stripped 6 bases from V and 2 bases from J, with 8 bases between. CDR1 and CDR2 from the germline V gene are ENHRY and SYGVKD.